The 10 T cell receptor beta chains in this list originate from one sample, sequenced in a study of siplizumab effects on memory and regulatory T cells. TCRdb keeps only in-frame clones here, not all; method: immunoSEQ multiplex PCR. The sample records some 120,000 clones, 93% being singletons. The source material was non-Treg CD4+ T cells sorted from blood. The receptors were sampled from a human donor in good health.

V and J are TRBV21-1 and TRBJ2-3; the table gives TRBD2 as D, unverified against the DNA. TRBV21-1 is flagged as a pseudogene. This CDR3 spans 18 amino acids. CDR3 in amino acids: CASSPRLAGGRGPDTQYF. The CDR3 coding sequence is TGTGCCAGCAGCCCCCGACTAGCGGGGGGGCGCGGGCCAGATACGCAGTATTTT.

This chain joins TRBV11-3 and TRBJ1-5, with TRBD1 matching 7 bases. The CDR3 contains 15 residues. The junction had 4 bases not matched to a gene; V was cut back by 5 bases and J by 0 bases. From germline, CDR1 is SGHNT and CDR2 YENEEA. DNA for the CDR3: TGTGCCAGCAGCCCGGGACAGCATAGCAATCAGCCCCAGCATTTT. Translation: CASSPGQHSNQPQHF.

The chain has TRBV7-9 and TRBJ2-3; TRBD2 is a possible D gene (6 bases). Trimming stripped 6 bases from V and 9 bases from J, with 13 bases between. The germline CDR1 and CDR2 sequences are SEHNR and FQNEAQ (reference sequence). The CDR3 extends over 12 amino acids. The CDR3 DNA follows: TGTGCCAGCAGGCCCTTAGGAGGGACGCAGTATTTT. Amino acids: CASRPLGGTQYF.

The CDR3 loop reads CASSVEARMGTSGGLDYEQYF. CDR3 DNA sequence: TGTGCCAGCAGCGTAGAAGCCAGGATGGGGACTAGCGGGGGGCTAGACTACGAGCAGTACTTC. The genes are TRBV9 and TRBJ2-7; TRBD2 agrees at 15 bases. Germline CDR1 is SGDLS and CDR2 is YYNGEE. V dropped 0 bases and J dropped 3; count of bases not matched to a gene: 16. This CDR3 is 21 amino acids long.

The chain is built from TRBV6-5 and TRBJ1-6; 10 positions match TRBD1. J gave up 9 bases and V 6 bases, and 5 bases lay outside the gene matches. Germline V lookup: CDR1 MNHEY, CDR2 SVGAGI. CDR3 size: 14 residues. CDR3 in DNA: TGTGCCAGCAGGCCCGGACAGGGGGGTTCACCCCTCCACTTT. Its protein is CASRPGQGGSPLHF.

The CDR3 DNA reads as TGTGCCACCCACAAACTATACTCCGGGGGGCAGTTCTTC. Translation: CATHKLYSGGQFF. The rearrangement joins TRBV6-1 to TRBJ2-1; maybe TRBD2 (6 bases). This CDR3 contains 13 residues. Germline assignment: CDR1 MNHNS and CDR2 SASEGT. The V end lost 10 bases, the J end lost 12 bases, and 22 bases lay between the germline ends.

The rearrangement uses TRBV2 and TRBJ1-6, with TRBD1 as a possible D gene (5 bases). V lost 7 bases and J lost 1, with 17 bases in between. The CDR3 consists of 17 residues. Germline CDR1 SNHLY, CDR2 FYNNEI. CDR3 loop: CASIPNPGLSYNSPLHF. The CDR3 nucleotides are TGTGCCAGCATCCCCAACCCGGGACTGTCCTATAATTCACCCCTCCACTTT. The complete variable domain, with remaining parts taken from reference TRBV2 and TRBJ1-6, reads EPEVTQTPSHQVTQMGQEVILRCVPISNHLYFYWYRQILGQKVEFLVSFYNNEISEKSEIFDDQFSVERPDGSNFTLKIRSTKLEDSAMYFCASIPNPGLSYNSPLHFGNGTRLTVT.

This chain connects TRBV10-3 to TRBJ2-7, with TRBD1 matching over 9 bases. V was pared by 3 bases and J by 7 bases, with 7 bases of the junction left unmatched. In germline, CDR1 is ENHRY, CDR2 SYGVKD. This CDR3 contains 14 residues. The CDR3 loop is CAISDPRQGEEQYF. The CDR3 DNA reads as TGTGCCATCAGTGACCCCCGACAGGGGGAAGAGCAGTACTTC.

The gene calls are TRBV10-3 and TRBJ1-5; D is perhaps TRBD1 (5 bases). The CDR3 is made up of 13 amino acids. CDR1 is ENHRY, CDR2 SYGVKD, per germline. Trimming left V 5 bases short and J 5 bases short, with 10 bases between. The CDR3 loop reads CAISRQQDQPQHF. CDR3 sequence (DNA): TGTGCCATCAGTAGACAACAGGATCAGCCCCAGCATTTT.

The rearrangement uses TRBV10-3 and TRBJ2-6; possibly TRBD1 for D (6 bases). This CDR3 comprises 15 residues. V lost 1 base and J lost 4, with 8 bases in between. The germline CDR1 and CDR2 sequences are ENHRY and SYGVKD. The CDR3 DNA follows: TGTGCCATCAGTGAGTGGACAGAGGGGGCCAACGTCCTGACTTTC. This codes for CAISEWTEGANVLTF.